A single sample is the source of the 21 T cell receptor beta chains below, sequenced in a study of blood T cell repertoires in COVID-19. Clones were sequenced by immunoSEQ multiplex PCR, and TCRdb holds only the in-frame ones, with some missing. The table records about 120,000 clones, about 91% of them present only once. The sequenced material came from peripheral blood. The receptors were gathered from a man over 45 with acute or convalescent COVID-19.

The J gene is TRBJ1-2, the V gene TRBV27; 10 nucleotides match TRBD1. This CDR3 has 16 residues. Germline CDR1 is MNHEY and CDR2 is SMNVEV (reference sequence). J was trimmed by 0 bases and V by 4 bases; bases with no gene match: 5. The CDR3 protein is CASSSFGQGANYGYTF. The CDR3 DNA reads TGTGCCAGCAGTTCATTCGGACAGGGGGCTAACTATGGCTACACCTTC.

The chain employs TRBV29-1 and TRBJ1-2; D is possibly TRBD1 (6 bases). The ends were cut back, 4 bases at V and 7 bases at J, with 16 bases in the middle. The CDR3 spans 13 residues. Germline CDR1 reads SQVTM; CDR2 reads ANQGSEA. The CDR3 loop reads CSVVHREMGGYTF. In DNA form, the CDR3 reads TGCAGCGTTGTTCACAGGGAGATGGGTGGCTACACCTTC.

CDR3 in DNA: TGTGCCAGCAGCGCCGACAGGGGCGACCAAGAGACCCAGTACTTC. Protein product: CASSADRGDQETQYF. V is TRBV7-2 and J is TRBJ2-5; 8 nucleotides match TRBD1. Germline loops: CDR1 SGHTA, CDR2 FQGNSA. CDR3 size: 15 residues. V was clipped by 5 bases and J by 0 bases; unmatched bases: 5.

The chain employs TRBV28 and TRBJ1-2; the match to TRBD1 covers 7 bases. The CDR3 totals 17 residues. J gave up 12 bases and V 6 bases, and 25 bases lay outside the gene matches. CDR1 is MDHEN and CDR2 is SYDVKM in the germline V gene. CDR3 bases: TGTGCCAGCAGGGGGCGGGACAGCCTTTCCGCTGGGGGTTTTAACACCTTC. This encodes CASRGRDSLSAGGFNTF.

This clone was counted a single time. The rearrangement links TRBV18 to TRBJ1-1; perhaps TRBD1 as D (5 bases). The CDR3 is 13 residues long. Germline assignment: CDR1 KGHSH and CDR2 LQKENI. V was trimmed by 1 base and J by 6 bases, leaving 9 bases between them. CDR3 amino acids: CASSPLGGSEAFF. The CDR3 coding sequence is TGTGCCAGCTCACCACTCGGGGGATCTGAAGCTTTCTTT.

Only one count was recorded for this clone. The rearrangement joins TRBV19 to TRBJ1-3, with 9 nucleotides matching TRBD1. The CDR3 contains 14 residues. From germline, CDR1 is LNHDA and CDR2 SQIVND (reference sequence). V trimming: 6 bases; J trimming: 2 bases; junction bases outside the gene matches: 2. The CDR3 sequence: CASRDRGPGNTIYF. CDR3 nucleotides: TGTGCCAGTAGGGACAGGGGACCTGGAAACACCATATATTTT. Using reference TRBV19 and TRBJ1-3 for the parts outside the CDR3, the full variable domain is DGGITQSPKYLFRKEGQNVTLSCEQNLNHDAMYWYRQDPGQGLRLIYYSQIVNDFQKGDIAEGYSVSREKKESFPLTVTSAQKNPTAFYLCASRDRGPGNTIYFGEGSWLTVV.

V and J are TRBV19 and TRBJ1-1, with D possibly matching TRBD1 (5 bases). From germline, CDR1 is LNHDA and CDR2 SQIVND (reference sequence). Trimming took 3 bases from V and 0 from J, leaving 8 bases between them. CDR3 size: 14 residues. The CDR3 region has the DNA TGTGCCAGTAGTATTACGGGGGTGAACACTGAAGCTTTCTTT. Protein sequence: CASSITGVNTEAFF.

The chain joins TRBV5-4 to TRBJ2-7, with D perhaps matching TRBD2 (5 bases). The length of the CDR3 is 16 residues. Trimming left V 6 bases short and J 5 bases short, with 24 bases between. Germline V CDR1 and CDR2: SGHNT, YYREEE (reference sequence). CDR3 in DNA: TGTGCCAGCACCCCGTTCAAGGGCTCGGGGTTCCACGAGCAGTACTTC. Protein: CASTPFKGSGFHEQYF.

This chain joins TRBV12-3 or TRBV12-4 and TRBJ1-2, with D perhaps TRBD1 (6 bases). This CDR3 spans 12 amino acids. V lost 5 bases to trimming and J lost 5 bases, with 9 bases between them. CDR3 sequence: CASSLQGYGYTF. CDR3 coding DNA: TGTGCCAGCAGTCTACAGGGTTATGGCTACACCTTC.

The count of this clone is one. This rearrangement joins TRBV18 to TRBJ2-3; TRBD2 is a possible D gene (5 bases). The CDR3 covers 12 residues. Germline V gene data show CDR1 as KGHSH and CDR2 as LQKENI. V was trimmed by 5 bases and J by 6 bases, leaving 9 bases between them. The CDR3 coding sequence is TGTGCCAGCTCAAACGAGGGTGATACGCAGTATTTT. Protein sequence: CASSNEGDTQYF. Complete variable domain (other parts from reference TRBV18 and TRBJ2-3): NAGVMQNPRHLVRRRGQEARLRCSPMKGHSHVYWYRQLPEEGLKFMVYLQKENIIDESGMPKERFSAEFPKEGPSILRIQQVVRGDSAAYFCASSNEGDTQYFGPGTRLTVL.

V and J are TRBV12-3 or TRBV12-4 and TRBJ1-1; no clear D gene. This CDR3 spans 12 amino acids. Trimming took off 6 bases at V and 2 bases at J, with 7 bases between the two ends. The CDR3, as DNA: TGTGCCAGCAGCCGGGGTAACACTGAAGCTTTCTTT. Translation: CASSRGNTEAFF.

The J gene is TRBJ1-1, the V gene TRBV19, with 10 bases lining up with TRBD1. From germline, CDR1 is LNHDA and CDR2 SQIVND (reference sequence). The CDR3 has 15 residues. The V segment lost 2 bases and the J segment 6 bases; nucleotides outside the gene matches: 6. The CDR3 loop reads CASSIWTGGQSEAFF. In nucleotides, the CDR3 is TGTGCCAGTAGTATATGGACAGGGGGTCAGTCTGAAGCTTTCTTT.

V usage is TRBV11-2 and J usage is TRBJ2-3; D may be TRBD2 (5 bases). The germline V and J ends were trimmed by 3 bases and 5 bases, with 15 bases remaining between them. This CDR3 region has 15 residues. Per germline, CDR1 SGHAT and CDR2 FQNNGV. In DNA, the CDR3 is TGTGCCAGCAGCTTTTCGCGGGCTAAGGGAGATACGCAGTATTTT. The encoded protein is CASSFSRAKGDTQYF.

The V and J genes are TRBV6-1 and TRBJ2-3, with TRBD1 as a possible D gene (6 bases). Trimming removed 3 bases at V and 7 bases at J, with 8 bases between. Germline V lookup: CDR1 MNHNS, CDR2 SASEGT. There are 12 residues in the CDR3. The DNA of the CDR3 is TGTGCCAGCAGTGACAGGGGTTATACGCAGTATTTT. Its translation is CASSDRGYTQYF.

V usage is TRBV2 and J usage is TRBJ2-1, with unresolved D. Germline loops: CDR1 SNHLY, CDR2 FYNNEI. The V gene lost 4 bases and the J gene lost 8 bases, with 3 bases spanning the gap. This CDR3 is built from 10 residues. The chain's CDR3 is CASSADEQFF. The CDR3 region has the DNA TGTGCCAGCAGTGCTGATGAGCAGTTCTTC.

The V gene is TRBV19, the J gene TRBJ2-6; 8 positions agree with TRBD1. V lost 5 bases, J lost 0 bases, and 12 bases stayed unmatched. This CDR3 contains 19 residues. Per the germline V gene, CDR1 is LNHDA and CDR2 is SQIVND (reference sequence). Here the CDR3 DNA reads TGTGCCAGTAGTGTATTTGCGCACACAGGGGGCTCTGGGGCCAACGTCCTGACTTTC. Residues: CASSVFAHTGGSGANVLTF.

This rearrangement joins TRBV7-2 to TRBJ2-1, with 8 bases lining up with TRBD2. CDR1 is SGHTA and CDR2 is FQGNSA in the germline V gene. V gave up 3 bases and J gave up 5 bases; unmatched junction bases: 6. The CDR3 has 15 residues. CDR3 sequence (DNA): TGTGCCAGCAGCTTGGTAGCGGGAATCAACAATGAGCAGTTCTTC. Residues: CASSLVAGINNEQFF.

This rearrangement joins TRBV29-1 to TRBJ2-1; D is perhaps TRBD2 (5 bases). Germline lookup yields CDR1 SQVTM and CDR2 ANQGSEA. V lost 1 base, J lost 9 bases, and 13 bases lay in between. This CDR3 spans 13 amino acids. The CDR3 sequence: CSVEVGLPFEQFF. CDR3 DNA sequence: TGCAGCGTTGAAGTAGGACTTCCTTTTGAGCAGTTCTTC.

The J gene is TRBJ1-2, the V gene TRBV2, with 11 nucleotides matching TRBD1. In germline, CDR1 is SNHLY, CDR2 FYNNEI. This CDR3 contains 17 residues. The V segment lost 8 bases and the J segment 2 bases; nucleotides outside the gene matches: 13. The CDR3 nucleotides are TGTGCCAGCTACATGAAAAGGACAGGGGGCAAAAACTATGGCTACACCTTC. Its translation is CASYMKRTGGKNYGYTF.

V is TRBV19 and J is TRBJ1-5; D uncertain. This CDR3 has 16 residues. V lost 7 bases to trimming and J lost 0 bases, with 16 bases between them. CDR1 is LNHDA and CDR2 is SQIVND in the germline V gene (reference sequence). DNA for the CDR3: TGTGCCAGTACCCCTAATCCTTCTTATAGCAATCAGCCCCAGCATTTT. It codes for CASTPNPSYSNQPQHF.

The J gene is TRBJ2-7, the V gene TRBV6-5, with D maybe TRBD1 (6 bases). Germline CDR1 and CDR2: MNHEY and SVGAGI. V was shortened by 6 bases and J by 2 bases, with 17 bases between the two germline ends. CDR3 length equals 15 residues. Written as DNA, the CDR3 is TGTGCCAGCAGCCCAGGACAGCCTGTGGCCTACGAGCAGTACTTC. This gives the protein CASSPGQPVAYEQYF.